This note documents a single T cell receptor beta chain sequence. What it binds is not known. These data are taken from a study of OX40 agonist ivuxolimab in advanced cancers. Findings and limits, study-wide: Expanded clones were, on average, more numerous among CD8+ T cells than CD4+.

CDR3 length: 15 residues. Trimming left V 3 bases short and J 5 bases short, with 17 bases between. Germline V gene data show CDR1 as MDHEN and CDR2 as SYDVKM. TCRdb keeps only in-frame clones here, not all; method: immunoSEQ multiplex PCR. Of roughly 76,000 clones in the sample, around 84% were seen once. The chain recombines TRBV28 with TRBJ2-7; the D gene is possibly TRBD1 (6 bases). The source material was CD4+ or CD8+ T cells sorted from blood, sampled in a trial of the OX40 agonist ivuxolimab. This clonotype was obtained from an adult with an advanced solid tumor such as melanoma, head and neck, liver or kidney cancer. The DNA of the CDR3 is TGTGCCAGCAGTTTGCCTATCCGGGACACCCACGAGCAGTACTTC. Its protein product is CASSLPIRDTHEQYF.